This TCR beta chain was sequenced in a study of chemoradiotherapy in HPV16-positive cancers (dated by TCRdb to 2022 to 2024). In terms of the full investigation: Candidate HPV-specific T-cell clones and common TCR motifs were defined through functional T-cell assays on cells from two HPV16-positive patients. Whether T-cell immunity against the HPV oncoproteins E6 and E7 changes during chemoradiotherapy and whether survival is affected by this immunity were examined in the study. The candidate HPV-specific TCRs and motifs were then tracked in TCR repertoires from around 86 patients with HPV-related cancers. Overall study results and their limits: Expansion of candidate HPV-specific clones and E7-related TCR motifs was observed in the tumor microenvironment during treatment, whereas no such expansion was observed for non-HPV-specific T cells. Among HPV16-positive patients, expansion of HPV-responsive T cells during chemoradiotherapy was associated with better recurrence-free survival. Only a couple of HPV16-positive patients were used to derive the functional definition of HPV-specific T cells, and the survival association was reported for HPV16-positive patients.

Receptor amplification or capture employed the immunoSEQ multiplex PCR assay. TCRdb retrieved this table from immuneACCESS and kept in-frame rearrangements only. Not all clones are present; in checked studies, unresolved V genes account for under half, and no reason is known for the remainder. The sample table lists 4,500 to 6,500 clones, approximately 80% of them with a count of one. Jointly, the top ten make up about 38% of the sample. A word on this clone: There is no known antigen for this receptor. Base qualities are missing; no much larger clone stands one base away.

Because repertoires were sampled repeatedly during chemoradiotherapy, clonal expansion in the tumor microenvironment could be followed. The trim is 0 bases for V and 0 bases for J, with a gap of 13 bases between the germline ends. Taken from the germline V gene, the CDR1 and CDR2 loops are SGHDT and YYEEEE. Reading from cysteine to phenylalanine, the CDR3 counts 17 amino acids. The read is trimmed to its CDR3 DNA, 51 bases read in frame from base 1. The receptor was isolated from a human donor with HPV-associated anogenital cancer. This specimen was taken from a patient who underwent chemoradiotherapy. The sequence joins TRBV5-6 to TRBJ1-3; the D gene is unclear. This receptor carries the CDR3 CASSLVGNRPSGNTIYF. Here is the DNA: TGTGCCAGCAGCTTGGTAGGTAACCGACCCTCTGGAAACACCATATATTTT.